This T cell receptor (beta chain) originates from a study of post-analysis software for immune sequencing data. The wider study: Relapsing-remitting, secondary progressive and progressive-relapsing multiple sclerosis courses were included.

TCR beta cDNA libraries included unique molecular identifiers. TCRdb processed the PCR reads anew with MiXCR; each CDR3 protein has one entry. The sample contains approximately 770,000 distinct CDR3 sequences, about 43% of which appear only once. Concerning this clonotype itself: The antigen is undetermined.

The study's findings and limits: Normalized Chao1 diversity was significantly lower in multiple sclerosis patients than in controls. Among five TRBV segments more frequent in patients than controls were TRBV5-6, TRBV5-1 and TRBV20-1.

The V and J ends lost 1 base and 3 bases respectively, with 23 bases between them. The CDR3 loop spans 18 amino acids. Germline V gene data show CDR1 as SGHRS and CDR2 as YFSETQ. The clonotype was recovered from a girl aged 5-17 years with multiple sclerosis. The sample consisted of blood. The V and J genes are TRBV5-1 and TRBJ2-7; D not resolved. The CDR3 DNA follows: TGCGCCAGCAGCTTGAGGGTAGGGAACTATAATCTACACTACGAGCAGTACTTC. This codes for CASSLRVGNYNLHYEQYF.